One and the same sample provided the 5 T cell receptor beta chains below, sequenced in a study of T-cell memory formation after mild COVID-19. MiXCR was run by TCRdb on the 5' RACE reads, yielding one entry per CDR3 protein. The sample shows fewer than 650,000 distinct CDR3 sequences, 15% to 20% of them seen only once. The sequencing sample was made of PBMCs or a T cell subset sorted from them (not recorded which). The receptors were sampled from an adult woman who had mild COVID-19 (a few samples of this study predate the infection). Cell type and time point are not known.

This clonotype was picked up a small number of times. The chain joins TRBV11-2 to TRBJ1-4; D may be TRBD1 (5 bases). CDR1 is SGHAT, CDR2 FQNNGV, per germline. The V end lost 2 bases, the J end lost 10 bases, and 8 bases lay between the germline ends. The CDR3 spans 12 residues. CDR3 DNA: TGTGCCAGCAGCTTAATGGGGGGAAAACTGTTTTTT. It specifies CASSLMGGKLFF.

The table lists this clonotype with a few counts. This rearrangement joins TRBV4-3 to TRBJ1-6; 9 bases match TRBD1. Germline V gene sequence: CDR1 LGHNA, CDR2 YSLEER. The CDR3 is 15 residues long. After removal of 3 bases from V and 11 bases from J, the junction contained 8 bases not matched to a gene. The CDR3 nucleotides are TGCGCCAGCAGCCAGGCACAGACAGGGGGGGCACCCCTCCACTTT. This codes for CASSQAQTGGAPLHF.

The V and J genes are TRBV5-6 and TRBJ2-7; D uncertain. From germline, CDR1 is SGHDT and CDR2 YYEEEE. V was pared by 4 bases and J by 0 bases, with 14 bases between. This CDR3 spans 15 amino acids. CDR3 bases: TGTGCCAGCAGCCCAAACCCAGGAAGCTCCTACGAGCAGTACGTC. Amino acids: CASSPNPGSSYEQYV.

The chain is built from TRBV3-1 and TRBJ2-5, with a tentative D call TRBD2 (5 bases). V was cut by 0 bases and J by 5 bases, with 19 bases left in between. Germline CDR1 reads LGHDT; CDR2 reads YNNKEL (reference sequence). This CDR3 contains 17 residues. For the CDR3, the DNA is TGTGCCAGCAGCCAAGATCCAGTTTTGGAGGTTGGGGAGACCCAGTACTTC. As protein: CASSQDPVLEVGETQYF.

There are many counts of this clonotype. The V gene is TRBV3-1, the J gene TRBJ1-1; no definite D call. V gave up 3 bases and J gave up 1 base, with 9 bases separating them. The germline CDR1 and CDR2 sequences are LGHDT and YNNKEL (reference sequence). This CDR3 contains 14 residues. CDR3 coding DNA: TGTGCCAGCAGCCATGCGGTAGGGAACACTGAAGCTTTCTTT. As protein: CASSHAVGNTEAFF.